Listed below are T cell receptor beta chains from one sample, sequenced in a study of blood T cell repertoires in COVID-19. Profiled with immunoSEQ multiplex PCR; TCRdb holds only in-frame clones, not every one. The table lists some 170,000 clones, more than 75% of them singletons. Sequenced sample: peripheral blood. The source of these receptors is a man in his 60s with active or convalescent COVID-19. The CDR3 runs from the conserved cysteine through the conserved F or W. A D gene is named only where the DNA matches it firmly. The size of a clone is reported for some rows only, either as once, few or many, or as a class for expanded clones.

TRBJ1-1 NA TRBV10-3 NA CAITTQGRDTEAFF TGTGCCATCACCACACAGGGTCGGGACACTGAAGCTTTCTTT
TRBJ2-1 NA TRBV28 TRBD2 CASSLVGTSGINEQFF TGTGCCAGCAGTTTAGTCGGGACTAGCGGGATAAATGAGCAGTTCTTC
TRBJ1-1 NA TRBV5-1 TRBD1 CASSLTGVSTEAFF TGCGCCAGCAGCTTGACAGGGGTATCCACTGAAGCTTTCTTT
TRBJ1-4 NA TRBV5-1 NA CASSRPGSEPHNEKLFF TGCGCCAGCAGCCGCCCCGGGTCGGAACCGCATAATGAAAAACTGTTTTTT
TRBJ1-2 NA TRBV27 NA CASSLKRQVSYGYTF TGTGCCAGCAGTCTCAAAAGACAGGTTTCCTATGGCTACACCTTC
TRBJ1-1 NA TRBV6-5 TRBD1 CASRYEDRGSTEAFF TGTGCCAGCAGGTACGAAGACAGGGGATCCACTGAAGCTTTCTTT
TRBJ1-2 NA TRBV10-3 TRBD1 CAISGTGVPYGYTF TGTGCCATCTCCGGGACAGGGGTGCCCTATGGCTACACCTTC
TRBJ1-4 NA TRBV5-8 NA CASSLGRLEKLFF TGTGCCAGCAGCTTGGGACGACTTGAAAAACTGTTTTTT
TRBJ1-2 NA TRBV19 TRBD1 CASSIWGQGGYGYTF TGTGCCAGTAGTATTTGGGGACAGGGCGGATATGGCTACACCTTC
TRBJ2-7 once TRBV2 NA CASSATGSLGSYEQYF TGTGCCAGCAGTGCTACAGGATCCTTGGGTTCCTACGAGCAGTACTTC
TRBJ2-7 NA TRBV13 NA CASSIQSGSYEQYF TGTGCCAGCAGCATCCAGAGCGGAAGCTACGAGCAGTACTTC
TRBJ1-6 NA TRBV30 TRBD1 CAWTNRDRGNSPLHF TGTGCCTGGACAAACCGGGACAGGGGGAATTCACCCCTCCACTTT
TRBJ2-7 NA TRBV10-1 NA CASSETNRWHEQYF TGCGCCAGCAGTGAGACTAATCGGTGGCACGAGCAGTACTTC
TRBJ1-2 NA TRBV9 NA CASSPSGRGNYGYTF TGTGCCAGCAGCCCCTCAGGCAGGGGCAACTATGGCTACACCTTC
TRBJ2-7 many TRBV18 TRBD2 CASSPELAGGEQYF TGTGCCAGCTCACCGGAGCTAGCGGGGGGAGAGCAGTACTTC
TRBJ1-2 NA TRBV18 TRBD1 CASSEGGSKDFAYTF TGTGCCAGCTCAGAAGGGGGCTCAAAGGATTTTGCCTACACCTTC
TRBJ1-2 once TRBV11-3 NA CASSLGGTNYGYTF TGTGCCAGCAGCTTAGGAGGCACGAACTATGGCTACACCTTC
TRBJ1-2 NA TRBV5-1 NA CASSLGEVSGYTF TGCGCCAGCAGCTTGGGGGAGGTCAGTGGCTACACCTTC
TRBJ2-3 NA TRBV5-4 TRBD2 CASSPAGGTDTQYF TGTGCCAGCAGCCCGGCGGGGGGTACAGATACGCAGTATTTT
TRBJ1-5 NA TRBV6-5 NA CASSSQHSNQPQHF TGTGCCAGCAGTTCCCAACATAGCAATCAGCCCCAGCATTTT
TRBJ1-2 once TRBV19 NA CASKLSEANYGYTF TGTGCCAGTAAGCTTTCCGAAGCTAACTATGGCTACACCTTC
TRBJ1-2 few TRBV7-2 TRBD1 CASSLIQGGTSNYGYTF TGTGCCAGCAGCTTAATACAGGGGGGGACTTCGAACTATGGCTACACCTTC
TRBJ2-3 once TRBV15 TRBD2 CATSILAGGTDTQYF TGTGCCACCAGCATTCTAGCGGGGGGCACAGATACGCAGTATTTT
TRBJ2-6 NA TRBV19 TRBD1 CASSIEGTGVGANVLTF TGTGCCAGTAGTATTGAAGGGACAGGGGTTGGGGCCAACGTCCTGACTTTC
TRBJ1-2 NA TRBV11-2 NA CASSLVGGIYGYTF TGTGCCAGCAGCTTAGTTGGCGGGATCTATGGCTACACCTTC
TRBJ1-6 NA TRBV21-1 NA CASSKGWTGPSPLHF TGTGCCAGCAGCAAAGGTTGGACAGGGCCGTCACCCCTCCACTTT